What follows are 27 T cell receptor beta chains derived from one specimen sequenced in a study of Graves' ophthalmopathy and Graves' hyperthyroidism (dated by TCRdb to about 2018). Sequenced using an Illumina HiSeq 2000. For repertoire sequencing, the TCR beta CDR3 regions were amplified from RNA transcripts. HTBI primers and the Qiagen OneStep RT-PCR kit were used in a first-round RT-PCR, which was followed by a second-round multiplex PCR, size selection and purification. Using fastp at Q25 and MiXCR, TCRdb reprocessed the public reads and kept productive beta chains. One record per CDR3 amino acid sequence lists the most common genes and DNA. The sample table contains roughly 700,000 distinct CDR3 sequences; only one count was recorded for approximately 40% of them. About 40% of the sample rests with the top ten. Input material: peripheral blood. The receptors shown here come from an adult man with Graves' ophthalmopathy.

The chain joins TRBV7-9 to TRBJ2-7, with 8 bases aligning to TRBD2. The V and J ends lost 4 bases and 3 bases, in that order; junction bases with no gene match: 8. The CDR3 loop spans 15 amino acids. Germline V gene lookup returns CDR1 SEHNR and CDR2 FQNEAQ (reference sequence). CDR3 residues: CASSSYVAGGYEQYF. The DNA for the CDR3 is TGTGCCAGCAGCTCCTACGTGGCGGGGGGCTACGAGCAGTACTTC.

This clonotype was seen a few times. The V and J genes are TRBV9 and TRBJ1-6; a weak D match, TRBD1 (5 bases). Per the germline V gene, CDR1 is SGDLS and CDR2 is YYNGEE. The CDR3 contains 16 residues. Trimming stripped 5 bases from V and 5 bases from J, with 17 bases between. The CDR3 DNA reads TGTGCCAGCAGTTACCTGAGGATGGGGGATAATTCACCCCTCCACTTT. Its protein product is CASSYLRMGDNSPLHF.

J is TRBJ2-5 and V is TRBV7-9, with D maybe TRBD1 (5 bases). Germline-derived CDR1 and CDR2 are SEHNR and FQNEAQ (reference sequence). The V gene lost 5 bases and the J gene lost 1 base, with 11 bases spanning the gap. The CDR3 has 14 residues. The CDR3 region has the DNA TGTGCCAGCAGCCAGGGCGCCATCCAAGAGACCCAGTACTTC. It translates to CASSQGAIQETQYF.

This clonotype was counted a few times. The chain combines TRBV19 with TRBJ1-4; D not certain. The germline CDR1 and CDR2 sequences are LNHDA and SQIVND (reference sequence). Trimming stripped 4 bases from V and 5 bases from J, with 11 bases between. This CDR3 has 14 amino acids. The CDR3 protein is CASSTGIGNEKLFF. The CDR3 bases are TGTGCCAGTAGTACGGGGATCGGGAATGAAAAACTGTTTTTT.

This clonotype was seen at least ten times. The V call is TRBV2, the J call TRBJ2-7, with D possibly called TRBD1 or TRBD2 (6 bases each). Per germline, CDR1 SNHLY and CDR2 FYNNEI. Trimming removed 6 bases at V and 0 bases at J, with 15 bases between. There are 15 residues in the CDR3. The CDR3 reads CASSRGTQSSYEQYF. CDR3 bases: TGTGCCAGCAGCCGCGGGACACAGAGCTCCTACGAGCAGTACTTC.

The table lists this clonotype with many counts. The rearrangement links TRBV7-9 to TRBJ1-1; D is uncertain. The germline gives CDR1 SEHNR, CDR2 FQNEAQ (reference sequence). Trimming shortened V by 2 bases and J by 1 base, and 11 bases separated the two germline ends. The CDR3 totals 15 residues. CDR3 nucleotide sequence: TGTGCCAGCAGCTTATCTGGACGGAAGAACACTGAAGCTTTCTTT. It yields the protein CASSLSGRKNTEAFF.

V is TRBV7-6 and J is TRBJ1-5; D is unresolved. This CDR3 has 15 residues. Germline V lookup: CDR1 SGHVS, CDR2 FNYEAQ. The V gene lost 2 bases and the J gene lost 11 bases, with 19 bases spanning the gap. CDR3 sequence reads: CASSLSGSAQETQHF. Written as DNA, the CDR3 is TGTGCCAGCAGCTTATCGGGCAGCGCACAAGAGACCCAGCATTTT.

The rearrangement uses TRBV11-1 and TRBJ1-1, with TRBD1 as a possible D gene (6 bases). CDR1 and CDR2 (germline): SGHAT, FQDESV (reference sequence). Trimming took 0 bases from V and 7 from J, leaving 9 bases between them. There are 13 residues in the CDR3. The CDR3 loop is CASSLATGSEAFF. CDR3 DNA: TGTGCCAGCAGCTTAGCGACAGGCAGTGAAGCTTTCTTT.

This clonotype was observed at least ten times. The chain couples TRBV12-3 or TRBV12-4 to TRBJ1-6; 10 bases are shared with TRBD1. This CDR3 contains 14 residues. Losses at the gene ends were 6 bases for V and 8 bases for J; bases not matched to a gene: 4. DNA of the CDR3: TGTGCCAGCAGCCTGACAGGGGGCGATTCACCCCTCCACTTT. It translates to CASSLTGGDSPLHF.

This chain links TRBV6-6 with TRBJ1-1; maybe TRBD1 (5 bases). CDR3 size: 15 residues. The V end was cut by 5 bases, the J end by 2 bases, with 15 bases between. Per the germline V gene, CDR1 is MNHNY and CDR2 is SVGAGI (reference sequence). The CDR3 here is CASSDWDHVNTEAFF. CDR3 coding DNA: TGTGCCAGCAGTGACTGGGACCACGTTAACACTGAAGCTTTCTTT.

The CDR3 sequence is CASHTGDSPLHF. The CDR3 coding sequence is TGTGCCAGCCACACGGGAGATTCACCCCTCCACTTT. The gene calls are TRBV7-3 and TRBJ1-6; D gene ambiguous. Trimming pared 8 bases from V and 8 bases from J, leaving 10 bases between. Germline values: CDR1 SGHTA, CDR2 FQGTGA. The CDR3 consists of 12 residues.

This chain joins TRBV4-3 and TRBJ1-4; no clear D gene. The V end lost 0 bases, the J end lost 8 bases, and 19 bases lay between the germline ends. The CDR3 consists of 17 residues. CDR1 and CDR2 (germline): LGHNA, YSLEER. CDR3 in amino acids: CASSQERLGPVTEKLFF. CDR3 DNA sequence: TGCGCCAGCAGCCAAGAACGGTTGGGTCCTGTTACGGAAAAACTGTTTTTT.

The rearrangement joins TRBV24-1 to TRBJ1-5; D unclear. The CDR3 length is 16 residues. With 11 bases removed from V and 1 base from J, the gap between germline ends came to 20 bases. Germline V gives CDR1 KGHDR, CDR2 SFDVKD. The CDR3 nucleotides are TGTGCCAGCAGCCCAGCGGAGGGTCCGAGCAATCAGCCCCAGCATTTT. It codes for CASSPAEGPSNQPQHF.

This chain uses TRBV15 with TRBJ1-2; 9 nucleotides agree with TRBD1. From germline, CDR1 is LNHNV and CDR2 YYDKDF (reference sequence). The CDR3 is 16 residues long. Germline trimming cut 3 bases from V and 8 bases from J; bases unmatched to any gene: 13. DNA of the CDR3: TGTGCCACCAGCAGTGCGGGACAGGGAGGAACTATCGGCTACACCTTC. Its protein product is CATSSAGQGGTIGYTF.

This clonotype was counted ten times or more. J is TRBJ1-2 and V is TRBV20-1; D is unresolved. The V gene lost 4 bases and the J gene lost 6 bases, with 15 bases spanning the gap. This CDR3 contains 13 residues. The germline gives CDR1 DFQATT, CDR2 SNEGSKA (reference sequence). The CDR3, as DNA: TGCAGTGCTAAGGATACGCGAAAGGATGGCTACACCTTC. Translating gives CSAKDTRKDGYTF.

This clonotype appeared many times. The J gene is TRBJ2-5, the V gene TRBV2; either TRBD1 or TRBD2 may supply D (6 bases each). Germline-derived CDR1 and CDR2 are SNHLY and FYNNEI. The CDR3 is made up of 14 amino acids. Trimming cost V 2 bases and J 5 bases, with 12 bases left between them. The CDR3 region has the DNA TGTGCCAGCAGTGAAATGTCGGGGGCTGAGACCCAGTACTTC. Translating gives CASSEMSGAETQYF.

This rearrangement joins TRBV29-1 to TRBJ1-5, with 8 bases fitting TRBD1. CDR3 length: 10 residues. V was clipped by 6 bases and J by 9 bases; unmatched bases: 1. The germline V gene has CDR1 SQVTM and CDR2 ANQGSEA. Here the CDR3 DNA reads TGCAGCGTCGGGACAGGGCCCCAGCATTTT. As protein: CSVGTGPQHF.

CDR3 region: CASSESVNSNQPQHF. CDR3 nucleotides: TGCGCCAGCAGTGAGTCAGTGAATAGCAATCAGCCCCAGCATTTT. The chain employs TRBV10-2 and TRBJ1-5; D remains unclear. CDR1 WSHSY and CDR2 SAAADI come from the germline V gene. V lost 0 bases and J lost 0, with 6 bases in between. There are 15 residues in the CDR3.

Many counts were recorded for this clonotype. This rearrangement joins TRBV9 to TRBJ2-2; D is unclear. Trimming took off 4 bases at V and 1 base at J, with 8 bases between the two ends. The CDR3 runs to 14 residues. Germline V lookup: CDR1 SGDLS, CDR2 YYNGEE. The CDR3 is CASSRSGNTGELFF. CDR3 nucleotide sequence: TGTGCCAGCAGCAGATCAGGGAACACCGGGGAGCTGTTTTTT.

This clonotype has just a few counts. The V and J genes are TRBV20-1 and TRBJ1-4; 9 nucleotides agree with TRBD1. The trim removed 5 bases at V and 6 bases at J, leaving 10 bases unmatched. This CDR3 region has 15 residues. Germline assignment: CDR1 DFQATT and CDR2 SNEGSKA (reference sequence). DNA for the CDR3: TGCAGTGCTTATACGCCGAGGACAGGGGATGAAAAACTGTTTTTT. Its translation is CSAYTPRTGDEKLFF.

Concerning this clonotype itself: The missing conserved phenylalanine or tryptophan at the end of this CDR3 makes a read error likely. It is unclear where the CDR3 begins or ends on the DNA, so no DNA is shown, and the CDR3 is as TCRdb lists it. The rearrangement joins TRBV29-1 to TRBJ1-4; the DNA was not used to check the table's D call, TRBD1. The CDR3 has 9 amino acids, counting both end residues. Per germline, CDR1 SQVTM and CDR2 ANQGSEA. CDR3 sequence reads: CSVEQGQLV.

V gene TRBV5-1 combines with J gene TRBJ1-4, with a possible D match to TRBD1 (5 bases). V was pared by 4 bases and J by 6 bases, with 13 bases between. The CDR3 is made up of 14 amino acids. The germline V gene encodes CDR1 SGHRS and CDR2 YFSETQ. The CDR3 region has the DNA TGCGCCAGCAGCGCCGGCGGGGGAGATGAAAAACTGTTTTTT. It encodes CASSAGGGDEKLFF. The whole variable domain, remainder taken from reference TRBV5-1 and TRBJ1-4, is KAGVTQTPRYLIKTRGQQVTLSCSPISGHRSVSWYQQTPGQGLQFLFEYFSETQRNKGNFPGRFSGRQFSNSRSEMNVSTLELGDSALYLCASSAGGGDEKLFFGSGTQLSVL.

This clonotype has a count of ten or more. The genes are TRBV6-6 and TRBJ2-6; no clear D. V dropped 7 bases and J dropped 4 bases, with 8 bases sitting between them. The germline gives CDR1 MNHNY, CDR2 SVGAGI (reference sequence). The CDR3 has 13 residues. The chain's CDR3 is CASTPVGANVLTF. The CDR3 DNA sequence: TGTGCCAGCACCCCTGTCGGGGCCAACGTCCTGACTTTC.

This clonotype was detected ten times or more. The chain couples TRBV10-3 to TRBJ1-1; maybe TRBD1 (6 bases). CDR3 length: 15 residues. CDR1 and CDR2 from the germline V gene are ENHRY and SYGVKD. Trimming took off 6 bases at V and 3 bases at J, with 17 bases between the two ends. This CDR3 is CAIRFTGTTDTEAFF. CDR3 DNA sequence: TGTGCCATCAGGTTTACAGGGACTACGGACACTGAAGCTTTCTTT.

V and J are TRBV29-1 and TRBJ2-5, with TRBD2 as a possible D gene (6 bases). Trimming removed 3 bases at V and 1 base at J, with 15 bases between. The length of the CDR3 is 15 residues. Germline V CDR1 and CDR2: SQVTM, ANQGSEA. For the CDR3, the DNA is TGCAGCGTTGAGTCCCCGGCGGGGCGCCAAGAGACCCAGTACTTC. It encodes CSVESPAGRQETQYF.

The genes are TRBV29-1 and TRBJ2-7, with 9 nucleotides matching TRBD1. This CDR3 has 13 amino acids. CDR1 is SQVTM and CDR2 is ANQGSEA in the germline V gene. J gave up 0 bases and V 7 bases, and 4 bases lay outside the gene matches. In DNA, the CDR3 is TGCAGCGCGGAGACAGGGGGCTCCTACGAGCAGTACTTC. Translation: CSAETGGSYEQYF.

In this sample, this clonotype turned up many times. The rearrangement links TRBV19 to TRBJ2-6; D is possibly TRBD1 (6 bases). The germline V gene has CDR1 LNHDA and CDR2 SQIVND (reference sequence). The CDR3 consists of 12 residues. CDR3 in DNA: TGTGCTACAGGGTCTGGGGCCAACGTCCTGACTTTC. Residues: CATGSGANVLTF. Full variable domain (missing parts from reference TRBV19 and TRBJ2-6): DGGITQSPKYLFRKEGQNVTLSCEQNLNHDAMYWYRQDPGQGLRLIYYSQIVNDFQKGDIAEGYSVSREKKESFPLTVTSAQKNPTAFYLCATGSGANVLTFGAGSRLTVL.